These 27 T cell receptor beta chains originate from one sample sequenced in a study of neurological immune-mediated disorders. Via MiXCR, TCRdb re-called the 5' RACE reads, giving one row per CDR3 protein. The table has around 70,000 distinct CDR3 sequences, 2.5% to 4% seen once. Sequenced material: PBMCs. The source of these receptors is a woman aged 50 to 65 with multiple sclerosis.

This clonotype was seen at least ten times. V usage is TRBV6-2 or TRBV6-3 and J usage is TRBJ2-1; D is ambiguous. The ends were cut back, 0 bases at V and 2 bases at J, with 17 bases in the middle. The CDR3 covers 18 residues. The V gene's germline CDR1 is MNHEY and CDR2 SVGEGT. Here the CDR3 reads CASSYSRRRLGPYNEQFF. The CDR3 DNA follows: TGTGCCAGCAGTTACTCGAGACGGCGTCTAGGCCCCTACAATGAGCAGTTCTTC.

This clonotype showed up many times. The J gene is TRBJ1-4, the V gene TRBV20-1, with unresolved D. Germline CDR1 DFQATT, CDR2 SNEGSKA (reference sequence). The CDR3 runs to 14 residues. Trimming pared 0 bases from V and 6 bases from J, leaving 11 bases between. The CDR3 DNA reads TGCAGTGCTAGAGATTTGTCAGGAGATGAAAAACTGTTTTTT. This codes for CSARDLSGDEKLFF.

Ten or more counts support this clonotype. J is TRBJ2-1 and V is TRBV5-1; D not certain. V gave up 1 base and J gave up 0 bases, with 8 bases separating them. The CDR3 runs to 15 residues. Germline-derived CDR1 and CDR2 are SGHRS and YFSETQ. Written as DNA, the CDR3 is TGCGCCAGCAGCTTGCGACTCAGCTCCTACAATGAGCAGTTCTTC. As protein: CASSLRLSSYNEQFF.

This clonotype was observed many times. The chain employs TRBV18 and TRBJ1-5; no clear D gene. Germline V lookup: CDR1 KGHSH, CDR2 LQKENI. The CDR3 loop spans 12 amino acids. V was trimmed by 2 bases and J by 8 bases, leaving 7 bases between them. CDR3 region: CASSPVGEPQHF. The CDR3 DNA is TGTGCCAGCTCACCAGTCGGGGAGCCCCAGCATTTT.

This clonotype was seen many times. V and J are TRBV20-1 and TRBJ2-5, with TRBD2 as a possible D gene (5 bases). This CDR3 is 15 amino acids long. The germline V gene has CDR1 DFQATT and CDR2 SNEGSKA (reference sequence). The germline V and J ends were trimmed by 1 base and 1 base, with 13 bases remaining between them. CDR3 in DNA: TGCAGTGCTAGAGGCCCGATAGCGCCCCAAGAGACCCAGTACTTC. The encoded protein is CSARGPIAPQETQYF.

This clonotype came up many times. The chain employs TRBV12-3 or TRBV12-4 and TRBJ1-5; D remains ambiguous. The CDR3 is 14 residues long. V shed 3 bases and J shed 3 bases, with 9 bases lying between them. For the CDR3, the DNA is TGTGCCAGCAGTTTTGGTCGGCTCAATCAGCCCCAGCATTTT. This encodes CASSFGRLNQPQHF.

This clonotype appeared many times. The chain couples TRBV4-3 to TRBJ2-2; 14 bases are a match to TRBD2. With V trimmed by 0 bases and J by 6 bases, 0 bases remained unmatched. Germline V gene sequence: CDR1 LGHNA, CDR2 YSLEER. This CDR3 spans 16 amino acids. CDR3: CASSQEGLAGAGELFF. The CDR3 nucleotides are TGCGCCAGCAGCCAAGAGGGACTAGCGGGGGCCGGGGAGCTGTTTTTT.

This clonotype was observed at least ten times. This chain connects TRBV20-1 to TRBJ2-1; 8 bases line up with TRBD2. CDR1 and CDR2 from the germline V gene are DFQATT and SNEGSKA (reference sequence). The CDR3 is 14 amino acids. Germline trimming cut 6 bases from V and 2 bases from J; bases unmatched to any gene: 6. The CDR3 loop is CSALGGGTYNEQFF. The CDR3, as DNA: TGCAGTGCCCTGGGCGGGGGGACCTACAATGAGCAGTTCTTC.

This clonotype is medium-sized within its sample. The chain has TRBV20-1 and TRBJ2-3, with 8 bases lining up with TRBD1. V shed 5 bases and J 5 bases; nucleotides not matched to a gene: 12. Germline V lookup: CDR1 DFQATT, CDR2 SNEGSKA (reference sequence). This CDR3 is 15 amino acids long. The CDR3 nucleotides read TGCAGTGCTCCGGACAGGGCAGGGGGGAAAGATACGCAGTATTTT. Its translation: CSAPDRAGGKDTQYF.

This clonotype has at least ten counts. The CDR3 loop is CASGATRARELFF. The CDR3 DNA reads as TGTGCTAGTGGAGCGACTAGGGCAAGGGAGCTGTTTTTT. The chain has TRBV12-5 and TRBJ2-2; possibly TRBD2 for D (6 bases). Per germline, CDR1 LGHNT and CDR2 FRNRAP. The CDR3 has 13 amino acids. Trimming left V 6 bases short and J 9 bases short, with 14 bases between.

This clonotype has at least ten counts. The chain joins TRBV4-2 to TRBJ1-2, with 10 bases matching TRBD1. Germline lookup yields CDR1 LGHNA and CDR2 YNFKEQ. The J segment lost 8 bases and the V segment lost 0 bases, leaving 12 bases of the junction unmatched. The CDR3 sequence is 17 residues long. This chain's CDR3 is CASSQDSGTGVRSGYTF. In DNA form, the CDR3 reads TGTGCCAGCAGCCAAGATAGCGGGACAGGGGTAAGGAGCGGCTACACCTTC.

The chain employs TRBV12-3 or TRBV12-4 and TRBJ2-1; 16 nucleotides line up with TRBD2. This CDR3 comprises 18 residues. V lost 6 bases and J lost 4; bases outside the gene matches: 9. CDR3 bases: TGTGCCAGCAGACGCGGGACTAGCGGGAGGGCCCGGTACAATGAGCAGTTCTTC. Amino acid sequence: CASRRGTSGRARYNEQFF.

In its sample, this clonotype was seen many times. This rearrangement joins TRBV5-1 to TRBJ2-1; 12 bases are shared with TRBD2. CDR1 is SGHRS, CDR2 YFSETQ, per germline. CDR3 size: 17 residues. J was trimmed by 6 bases and V by 1 base; bases with no gene match: 8. The CDR3 protein is CASSLNPTSGRSNEQFF. In nucleotides, the CDR3 is TGCGCCAGCAGCTTGAACCCTACTAGCGGGAGGTCCAATGAGCAGTTCTTC. Full variable domain (remainder filled in from reference TRBV5-1 and TRBJ2-1): KAGVTQTPRYLIKTRGQQVTLSCSPISGHRSVSWYQQTPGQGLQFLFEYFSETQRNKGNFPGRFSGRQFSNSRSEMNVSTLELGDSALYLCASSLNPTSGRSNEQFFGPGTRLTVL.

This clonotype showed up many times. This chain uses TRBV7-9 with TRBJ2-7; tentatively, D is TRBD2 (6 bases). V lost 5 bases and J lost 0, with 14 bases in between. This CDR3 is built from 15 residues. Germline assignment: CDR1 SEHNR and CDR2 FQNEAQ (reference sequence). This CDR3 reads CASSPTQAGSYEQYF. The DNA for the CDR3 is TGTGCCAGCAGCCCAACCCAAGCGGGCTCCTACGAGCAGTACTTC.

To note about this clonotype: This sequence may be a read error, since a much larger clone differs from it by one base. This sequence joins TRBV20-1 and TRBJ1-5; no reliable D call. The CDR3 loop spans 13 amino acids. In germline, CDR1 is DFQATT, CDR2 SNEGSKA (reference sequence). The CDR3 nucleotides read TGCAGTGCTAGTGGTGACACCAATCAGCCCCAGAATTTT. Translation gives CSASGDTNQPQNF.

This clonotype was recorded a few times. The V and J genes are TRBV4-2 and TRBJ2-3; D is undetermined. The CDR3 length is 12 residues. CDR1 LGHNA and CDR2 YNFKEQ come from the germline V gene. The V and J ends lost 2 bases and 2 bases respectively, with 2 bases between them. The CDR3 reads CASSQSTDTQYF. In DNA, the CDR3 is TGTGCCAGCAGCCAATCCACAGATACGCAGTATTTT.

This clonotype was detected many times. The V call is TRBV10-3, the J call TRBJ1-5; possible D gene TRBD1, 5 bases. CDR3 length: 13 residues. Germline lookup yields CDR1 ENHRY and CDR2 SYGVKD. CDR3: CGARGGLNQPQHF. The CDR3, as DNA: TGTGGGGCTCGCGGGGGATTAAATCAGCCCCAGCATTTT.

This clonotype was counted ten times or more. The chain carries TRBV3-1 and TRBJ2-5, with D possibly being TRBD2 (5 bases). CDR1 and CDR2 (germline): LGHDT, YNNKEL (reference sequence). The V and J ends lost 0 bases and 6 bases respectively, with 8 bases between them. The CDR3 covers 13 residues. CDR3 protein: CASSQDPGKTQYF. The CDR3 bases are TGTGCCAGCAGCCAAGATCCGGGGAAGACCCAGTACTTC.

This clonotype was seen ten or more times. The V call is TRBV20-1, the J call TRBJ1-1; no firm D call. The CDR3 runs to 11 residues. The ends were cut back, 4 bases at V and 4 bases at J, with 7 bases in the middle. Germline CDR1 is DFQATT and CDR2 is SNEGSKA (reference sequence). CDR3 residues: CSAKQLTEAFF. Written as DNA, the CDR3 is TGCAGTGCTAAACAGCTCACTGAAGCTTTCTTT.

This clonotype was seen at least ten times. V usage is TRBV7-2 and J usage is TRBJ2-1; 10 positions match TRBD1. The CDR3 extends over 15 amino acids. CDR1 is SGHTA, CDR2 FQGNSA, per germline. V lost 1 base, J lost 4 bases, and 1 base stayed unmatched. CDR3 amino acids: CASSLVGQGYNEQFF. CDR3 DNA: TGTGCCAGCAGCTTAGTGGGACAGGGGTACAATGAGCAGTTCTTC.

This clonotype showed up many times. The genes are TRBV20-1 and TRBJ1-5; 7 positions match TRBD1. The CDR3 consists of 14 residues. CDR1 and CDR2 (germline): DFQATT, SNEGSKA (reference sequence). The trim removed 2 bases at V and 2 bases at J, leaving 3 bases unmatched. The CDR3 region has the DNA TGCAGTGCTAGACTAGACAGGGGCAATCAGCCCCAGCATTTT. Translating gives CSARLDRGNQPQHF.

This clonotype was seen many times. V is TRBV7-9 and J is TRBJ2-1, with TRBD1 matching over 9 bases. Per germline, CDR1 SEHNR and CDR2 FQNEAQ (reference sequence). The CDR3 loop spans 14 amino acids. V shed 6 bases and J 5 bases; nucleotides not matched to a gene: 5. As DNA, the CDR3 is TGTGCCAGCAGACCGGGACAGGGCCACAATGAGCAGTTCTTC. Protein product: CASRPGQGHNEQFF.

This clonotype was detected ten times or more. The CDR3, as DNA: TGTGCCAGCAGCTTAGCCCTCGGACTAGCTGAGACCCAGTACTTC. Protein: CASSLALGLAETQYF. The chain couples TRBV7-6 to TRBJ2-5; TRBD2 agrees at 8 bases. Germline CDR1 reads SGHVS; CDR2 reads FNYEAQ. Trimming took 0 bases from V and 5 from J; bases not matched to a gene: 5. The CDR3 is 15 residues long.

This clonotype has at least ten counts. CDR3 in amino acids: CASSFYRGHGELFF. In DNA form, the CDR3 reads TGTGCCAGCAGTTTCTACAGGGGGCACGGGGAGCTGTTTTTT. The rearrangement links TRBV12-3 or TRBV12-4 to TRBJ2-2, with TRBD1 identical over 9 bases. Unmatched junction bases numbered 3, after V lost 3 bases and J lost 7 bases. This CDR3 is 14 amino acids long.

In this sample, this clonotype turned up many times. CDR3 loop: CSARPGEGLALYGYTF. CDR3 nucleotide sequence: TGCAGTGCTAGGCCCGGGGAGGGCCTGGCCCTCTATGGCTACACCTTC. The V gene is TRBV20-1, the J gene TRBJ1-2; D gene uncertain. CDR1 and CDR2 from the germline V gene are DFQATT and SNEGSKA (reference sequence). CDR3 length equals 16 residues. Deletions cut 3 bases from V and 4 bases from J, with 21 bases between.

In its sample, this clonotype was seen many times. In nucleotides, the CDR3 is TGCGCCAGCAGCTTCGGAGGACAGGGGCGTACTGAAGCTTTCTTT. This codes for CASSFGGQGRTEAFF. The rearrangement links TRBV5-1 to TRBJ1-1; 9 bases match TRBD1. Germline assignment: CDR1 SGHRS and CDR2 YFSETQ. With 2 bases clipped from V and 5 bases from J, the junction kept 7 bases outside the gene matches. The CDR3 loop spans 15 amino acids.

There are many counts of this clonotype. V usage is TRBV5-1 and J usage is TRBJ1-2; no definite D call. Per germline, CDR1 SGHRS and CDR2 YFSETQ. CDR3 length equals 14 residues. The ends were cut back, 0 bases at V and 2 bases at J, with 8 bases in the middle. The chain's CDR3 is CASSLGGENYGYTF. The DNA for the CDR3 is TGCGCCAGCAGCTTGGGTGGGGAGAACTATGGCTACACCTTC. Combining the CDR3 with reference TRBV5-1 and TRBJ1-2 gives the whole variable domain KAGVTQTPRYLIKTRGQQVTLSCSPISGHRSVSWYQQTPGQGLQFLFEYFSETQRNKGNFPGRFSGRQFSNSRSEMNVSTLELGDSALYLCASSLGGENYGYTFGSGTRLTVV.